The 26 T cell receptor beta chains in this list originate from one sample, sequenced in a study of T cell clones after liver transplantation. The assay was immunoSEQ multiplex PCR, and TCRdb's table has in-frame clones only and misses some. Of approximately 18,000 clones listed, approximately 80% were seen once; the top ten hold roughly a third. Sample: CD8+ T cells from blood, taken around 48 months after liver transplant. All receptors derive from a human patient who received a liver transplant. Some T cells may have come from the graft donor.

The CDR3 here is CASRRTGEAYEQYF. DNA for the CDR3: TGCGCCAGCAGGCGGACAGGGGAAGCCTACGAGCAGTACTTC. The chain combines TRBV10-1 with TRBJ2-7; 9 bases are shared with TRBD1. Germline CDR1 WNHNN, CDR2 SYGVQD (reference sequence). V gave up 6 bases and J gave up 2 bases; unmatched junction bases: 5. The CDR3 runs to 14 residues.

This clone has a handful of counts. The rearrangement joins TRBV19 to TRBJ1-1; D is uncertain. The CDR3 consists of 12 residues. Germline values: CDR1 LNHDA, CDR2 SQIVND (reference sequence). V was clipped by 4 bases and J by 8 bases, with 11 bases between them. This CDR3 is CASSRGIIEAFF. DNA for the CDR3: TGTGCCAGTAGTAGAGGTATCATCGAAGCTTTCTTT.

The CDR3 is CASRSEQAGGGYEQFF. Here the CDR3 DNA reads TGTGCCAGCAGATCCGAACAAGCGGGAGGAGGTTATGAGCAGTTCTTC. This chain uses TRBV7-6 with TRBJ2-1; TRBD2 matches 9 bases. In germline, CDR1 is SGHVS, CDR2 FNYEAQ. The CDR3 is made up of 16 amino acids. The trim removed 6 bases at V and 8 bases at J, leaving 14 bases unmatched.

The genes are TRBV10-1 and TRBJ1-1, with unresolved D. V was trimmed by 2 bases and J by 1 base, leaving 11 bases between them. CDR1 and CDR2 (germline): WNHNN, SYGVQD (reference sequence). The CDR3 contains 15 residues. CDR3 nucleotide sequence: TGCGCCAGCAGTGAGCTTGCCGGCCGGAACACTGAAGCTTTCTTT. Residues: CASSELAGRNTEAFF.

This CDR3 is CASSLGTLRSYEQYF. CDR3 nucleotide sequence: TGTGCCAGCAGCTTAGGGACACTCCGCTCCTACGAGCAGTACTTC. This chain joins TRBV13 and TRBJ2-7; no clear D gene. Germline V gene lookup returns CDR1 PRHDT and CDR2 FYEKMQ (reference sequence). V lost 0 bases and J 0 bases, leaving 9 bases between the germline ends. The CDR3 contains 15 residues.

This chain connects TRBV2 to TRBJ2-3; D ambiguous. The CDR3 extends over 15 amino acids. CDR1 and CDR2 (germline): SNHLY, FYNNEI. Trimming stripped 1 base from V and 1 base from J, with 9 bases between. The CDR3, as DNA: TGTGCCAGCAGTGAAGGGGTGGATCGCACAGATACGCAGTATTTT. Its protein is CASSEGVDRTDTQYF.

The chain uses TRBV9 and TRBJ2-2; D uncertain. V was cut by 1 base and J by 2 bases, with 0 bases left in between. CDR3 length: 12 amino acids. The germline V gene has CDR1 SGDLS and CDR2 YYNGEE. This chain's CDR3 is CASSVNTGELFF. CDR3 DNA: TGTGCCAGCAGCGTAAACACCGGGGAGCTGTTTTTT.

The chain couples TRBV18 to TRBJ2-7, with 9 nucleotides matching TRBD1. The CDR3 runs 14 residues. Looked up from germline, CDR1 is KGHSH and CDR2 is LQKENI. The junction had 3 bases not matched to a gene; V was cut back by 4 bases and J by 2 bases. In nucleotides, the CDR3 is TGTGCCAGCTCACAAGGACAGGGGACCTACGAGCAGTACTTC. Translating it yields CASSQGQGTYEQYF.

V gene TRBV7-9 combines with J gene TRBJ2-1; TRBD1 matches at 7 bases. The CDR3 is 16 amino acids. The ends lost 5 bases at V and 1 base at J; junction bases unmatched: 8. Germline CDR1 SEHNR, CDR2 FQNEAQ (reference sequence). The CDR3 DNA follows: TGTGCCAGCAGCCTGGTCGACAGGGTTTCCTACAATGAGCAGTTCTTC. Its translation is CASSLVDRVSYNEQFF. The variable domain in full, with the rest retrieved from reference TRBV7-9 and TRBJ2-1, is DTGVSQNPRHKITKRGQNVTFRCDPISEHNRLYWYRQTLGQGPEFLTYFQNEAQLEKSRLLSDRFSAERPKGSFSTLEIQRTEQGDSAMYLCASSLVDRVSYNEQFFGPGTRLTVL.

V usage is TRBV9 and J usage is TRBJ2-3, with D hard to call. CDR1 and CDR2 from the germline V gene are SGDLS and YYNGEE. Trimming left V 3 bases short and J 1 base short, with 6 bases between. The CDR3 is 13 residues long. In DNA form, the CDR3 reads TGTGCCAGCAGCGCTGGGGGCACAGATACGCAGTATTTT. Its translation is CASSAGGTDTQYF. The full variable domain, in which reference TRBV9 and TRBJ2-3 provide the parts outside the CDR3, is DSGVTQTPKHLITATGQRVTLRCSPRSGDLSVYWYQQSLDQGLQFLIQYYNGEERAKGNILERFSAQQFPDLHSELNLSSLELGDSALYFCASSAGGTDTQYFGPGTRLTVL.

V gene TRBV6-6 combines with J gene TRBJ2-1; 10 nucleotides line up with TRBD1. This CDR3 has 14 amino acids. V lost 0 bases to trimming and J lost 8 bases; unmatched junction nucleotides: 1. Germline values: CDR1 MNHNY, CDR2 SVGAGI (reference sequence). For the CDR3, the DNA is TGTGCCAGCAGTTACTCGACAGGGGGCTATGAGCAGTTCTTC. Protein sequence: CASSYSTGGYEQFF.

This chain uses TRBV27 with TRBJ2-7, with D tentatively TRBD2 (7 bases). This CDR3 is built from 15 residues. V was cut by 3 bases and J by 1 base, with 13 bases left in between. Germline lookup yields CDR1 MNHEY and CDR2 SMNVEV (reference sequence). As DNA, the CDR3 is TGTGCCAGCAGTTTCGGGGGGCCGACATCCTACGAGCAGTACTTC. Translated, it gives CASSFGGPTSYEQYF.

The chain employs TRBV7-8 and TRBJ2-7; TRBD2 agrees at 8 bases. CDR1 and CDR2 from the germline V gene are SGHVS and FQNEAQ. CDR3 length: 12 residues. The V segment lost 8 bases and the J segment 3 bases; nucleotides outside the gene matches: 3. The CDR3 loop is CASGAGGYEQYF. The CDR3 coding sequence is TGTGCCAGCGGTGCGGGAGGCTACGAGCAGTACTTC. Looking up the rest from reference TRBV7-8 and TRBJ2-7 gives the full variable domain: GAGVSQSPRYKVAKRGQDVALRCDPISGHVSLFWYQQALGQGPEFLTYFQNEAQLDKSGLPSDRFFAERPEGSVSTLKIQRTQQEDSAVYLCASGAGGYEQYFGPGTRLTVT.

V gene TRBV15 combines with J gene TRBJ1-4; a weak D match, TRBD1 (6 bases). CDR1 LNHNV and CDR2 YYDKDF come from the germline V gene (reference sequence). V lost 1 base and J lost 6, with 12 bases in between. The CDR3 runs 15 residues. The CDR3 sequence: CATSRGPGQHEKLFF. CDR3 sequence (DNA): TGTGCCACCAGCAGAGGTCCGGGACAACATGAAAAACTGTTTTTT.

This chain links TRBV4-3 with TRBJ2-7, with D possibly called TRBD1 or TRBD2 (6 bases each). CDR1 is LGHNA and CDR2 is YSLEER in the germline V gene. Trimming removed 0 bases at V and 6 bases at J, with 18 bases between. The CDR3 consists of 16 residues. This CDR3 reads CASSQDGDGGRVEQYF. The CDR3 DNA follows: TGCGCCAGCAGCCAAGATGGAGATGGGGGGCGCGTCGAGCAGTACTTC.

The chain uses TRBV7-6 and TRBJ2-3, with unresolved D. V dropped 5 bases and J dropped 0 bases, with 9 bases sitting between them. Germline V gene data show CDR1 as SGHVS and CDR2 as FNYEAQ. The CDR3 loop spans 14 amino acids. The CDR3 spells CASSNTESTDTQYF. CDR3 DNA sequence: TGTGCCAGCAGCAACACAGAGAGCACAGATACGCAGTATTTT. The full variable domain, rest sourced from reference TRBV7-6 and TRBJ2-3, is GAGVSQSPRYKVTKRGQDVALRCDPISGHVSLYWYRQALGQGPEFLTYFNYEAQQDKSGLPNDRFSAERPEGSISTLTIQRTEQRDSAMYRCASSNTESTDTQYFGPGTRLTVL.

The V call is TRBV4-3, the J call TRBJ1-4, with D possibly matching TRBD1 (5 bases). The V end lost 0 bases, the J end lost 8 bases, and 22 bases lay between the germline ends. This CDR3 comprises 18 residues. The germline gives CDR1 LGHNA, CDR2 YSLEER. The chain's CDR3 is CASSQDRDVGWGEEKLFF. CDR3 bases: TGCGCCAGCAGCCAAGATAGGGACGTCGGTTGGGGGGAGGAAAAACTGTTTTTT.

Many counts were recorded for this clone. V gene TRBV27 combines with J gene TRBJ2-5, with D possibly TRBD2 on 5 matching bases. V lost 10 bases to trimming and J lost 4 bases, with 19 bases between them. There are 14 residues in the CDR3. Per germline, CDR1 MNHEY and CDR2 SMNVEV (reference sequence). CDR3 nucleotides: TGTGCCACCACCAAGACCGGGGATGTAGAGACCCAGTACTTC. Its protein is CATTKTGDVETQYF.

J is TRBJ1-6 and V is TRBV19, with a weak D call TRBD1 (5 bases). The CDR3 consists of 17 residues. V was trimmed by 3 bases and J by 8 bases, leaving 20 bases between them. Germline CDR1 reads LNHDA; CDR2 reads SQIVND (reference sequence). The CDR3 region is CASSMIFGDLNHSPLHF. For the CDR3, the DNA is TGTGCCAGTAGTATGATCTTCGGGGACCTAAATCATTCACCCCTCCACTTT.

This chain links TRBV27 with TRBJ1-1; TRBD1 agrees at 9 bases. V trimming: 7 bases; J trimming: 3 bases; junction bases outside the gene matches: 3. The CDR3 is 13 residues long. In germline, CDR1 is MNHEY, CDR2 SMNVEV (reference sequence). Here the CDR3 DNA reads TGTGCCAGCACCGGGACAGGGTACACTGAAGCTTTCTTT. This translates into CASTGTGYTEAFF.

The chain has TRBV9 and TRBJ2-7, with 10 bases matching TRBD1. The CDR3 has 14 residues. The germline CDR1 and CDR2 sequences are SGDLS and YYNGEE. J gave up 1 base and V 3 bases, and 1 base lay outside the gene matches. CDR3 loop: CASSADRGSYEQYF. The CDR3 DNA reads as TGTGCCAGCAGCGCGGACAGGGGGTCCTACGAGCAGTACTTC. Full variable domain (missing parts from reference TRBV9 and TRBJ2-7): DSGVTQTPKHLITATGQRVTLRCSPRSGDLSVYWYQQSLDQGLQFLIQYYNGEERAKGNILERFSAQQFPDLHSELNLSSLELGDSALYFCASSADRGSYEQYFGPGTRLTVT.

The chain recombines TRBV19 with TRBJ2-7, with 11 positions matching TRBD2. Germline lookup yields CDR1 LNHDA and CDR2 SQIVND (reference sequence). This CDR3 has 17 amino acids. V shed 1 base and J 4 bases; nucleotides not matched to a gene: 9. CDR3 amino acids: CASSIGLAGGIGYEQYF. The CDR3 bases are TGTGCCAGTAGTATAGGGCTAGCGGGGGGAATCGGATACGAGCAGTACTTC.

This clone was detected once. The rearrangement uses TRBV7-6 and TRBJ2-3, with 9 bases fitting TRBD2. Germline V gene sequence: CDR1 SGHVS, CDR2 FNYEAQ. The CDR3 length is 14 residues. The J segment lost 1 base and the V segment lost 6 bases, leaving 2 bases of the junction unmatched. The CDR3, as DNA: TGTGCCAGCAGTGGCGGGGGGGGCACAGATACGCAGTATTTT. It translates to CASSGGGGTDTQYF.

This chain links TRBV29-1 with TRBJ2-7, with D possibly TRBD2 on 6 matching bases. V lost 2 bases and J lost 3, with 8 bases in between. The germline V gene encodes CDR1 SQVTM and CDR2 ANQGSEA. The CDR3 has 12 amino acids. DNA for the CDR3: TGCAGCGTTGAAATAGCGGACTACGAGCAGTACTTC. This translates into CSVEIADYEQYF.

This clone was counted between two and nine times. This rearrangement joins TRBV5-6 to TRBJ2-7, with TRBD1 identical over 10 bases. V lost 0 bases, J lost 5 bases, and 2 bases stayed unmatched. This CDR3 is 14 amino acids long. Germline CDR1 and CDR2: SGHDT and YYEEEE. This chain's CDR3 is CASSLGQGAHEQYF. The DNA of the CDR3 is TGTGCCAGCAGCTTGGGACAGGGGGCTCACGAGCAGTACTTC.

This clone is a singleton in its sample. The J gene is TRBJ1-4, the V gene TRBV6-5, with D unclear. Germline CDR1 and CDR2: MNHEY and SVGAGI. The ends were cut back, 2 bases at V and 0 bases at J, with 10 bases in the middle. The CDR3 is 16 residues long. CDR3 residues: CASSYGQEATNEKLFF. The DNA for the CDR3 is TGTGCCAGCAGTTACGGGCAAGAAGCAACTAATGAAAAACTGTTTTTT.